One and the same sample provided the 16 T cell receptor beta chains below, sequenced in a study of T-cell reconstitution after alpha-beta-depleted transplantation in children. The TCRbeta library was prepared with unique molecular identifiers. TCRdb redid the calling of the PCR reads with MiXCR, one entry per CDR3 protein. The data show about 640,000 distinct CDR3 sequences, roughly 15% seen once. Sequenced material: PBMCs from the stem cell graft donor, taken from the stem cell graft. The source of these receptors is a human donor who donated a stem cell graft to a child with acute myeloid leukemia.

The sample holds many counts of this clonotype. The chain uses TRBV12-3 or TRBV12-4 and TRBJ2-1; 7 nucleotides align to TRBD1. The CDR3 is made up of 12 amino acids. V lost 6 bases to trimming and J lost 12 bases; unmatched junction nucleotides: 8. The DNA for the CDR3 is TGTGCCAGCAGCCCTAACAGGGGATGGCAGTTCTTC. It translates to CASSPNRGWQFF.

V usage is TRBV9 and J usage is TRBJ2-2; weak D call: TRBD1 (5 bases). The CDR3 contains 12 residues. Trimming took off 6 bases at V and 6 bases at J, with 9 bases between the two ends. CDR1 SGDLS and CDR2 YYNGEE come from the germline V gene. DNA of the CDR3: TGTGCCAGCACCGCAGGGTCCGGGGAGCTGTTTTTT. This sequence encodes CASTAGSGELFF.

In its sample, this clonotype was seen a few times. The chain links TRBV20-1 to TRBJ1-6, with D perhaps matching TRBD1 (6 bases). The V gene's germline CDR1 is DFQATT and CDR2 SNEGSKA (reference sequence). CDR3 length equals 14 residues. The ends were cut back, 3 bases at V and 10 bases at J, with 16 bases in the middle. CDR3 residues: CSARATGWRSPLHF. CDR3 nucleotides: TGCAGTGCTAGGGCCACAGGGTGGAGGTCACCCCTCCACTTT.

This clonotype turned up a few times. The J gene is TRBJ1-4, the V gene TRBV3-1; D uncertain. The length of the CDR3 is 13 residues. The germline V and J ends were trimmed by 4 bases and 8 bases, with 11 bases remaining between them. The V gene's germline CDR1 is LGHDT and CDR2 YNNKEL (reference sequence). The CDR3 loop is CASSPSISEKLFF. The CDR3 DNA follows: TGTGCCAGCAGCCCTTCTATCTCCGAAAAACTGTTTTTT.

The V gene is TRBV7-2, the J gene TRBJ1-5, with D hard to call. This CDR3 has 15 residues. Trimming pared 2 bases from V and 0 bases from J, leaving 8 bases between. Germline loops: CDR1 SGHTA, CDR2 FQGNSA. CDR3 DNA sequence: TGTGCCAGCAGCTTATGGCAATATAGCAATCAGCCCCAGCATTTT. Protein product: CASSLWQYSNQPQHF.

This clonotype was seen only a few times. V gene TRBV7-3 combines with J gene TRBJ2-2, with TRBD1 matching over 7 bases. Germline V lookup: CDR1 SGHTA, CDR2 FQGTGA. The CDR3 runs to 14 residues. V lost 3 bases and J lost 8; bases outside the gene matches: 6. The CDR3 DNA sequence: TGTGCCAGCAGCTTTGAGGGGGCAGATGGGGAGCTGTTTTTT. It is translated as CASSFEGADGELFF.

The sample holds many counts of this clonotype. The V call is TRBV27, the J call TRBJ2-1, with 9 positions matching TRBD2. The V gene's germline CDR1 is MNHEY and CDR2 SMNVEV (reference sequence). The CDR3 totals 12 residues. Trimming took 3 bases from V and 10 from J; bases not matched to a gene: 1. DNA for the CDR3: TGTGCCAGCAGTTTCGCGGGGGGGGAGCAGTTCTTC. Residues: CASSFAGGEQFF.

This chain connects TRBV5-5 to TRBJ2-2, with 7 bases that match TRBD1. After removal of 5 bases from V and 0 bases from J, the junction contained 4 bases not matched to a gene. This CDR3 has 15 amino acids. Per the germline V gene, CDR1 is SGHKS and CDR2 is YYEKEE (reference sequence). CDR3 protein: CASRTGTANTGELFF. CDR3 nucleotide sequence: TGTGCCAGCAGGACCGGGACAGCGAACACCGGGGAGCTGTTTTTT.

The rearrangement joins TRBV5-1 to TRBJ2-1; D may be TRBD1 (6 bases). V lost 3 bases, J lost 6 bases, and 25 bases lay in between. This CDR3 spans 18 amino acids. Germline loops: CDR1 SGHRS, CDR2 YFSETQ. DNA of the CDR3: TGCGCCAGCAGCTCAAAAACTACAGGGTCAGAACTCATCAATGAGCAGTTCTTC. This translates into CASSSKTTGSELINEQFF.

This clonotype was seen a few times. The rearrangement links TRBV20-1 to TRBJ2-7; TRBD1 matches 9 bases. Germline values: CDR1 DFQATT, CDR2 SNEGSKA (reference sequence). The CDR3 has 14 amino acids. With V trimmed by 1 base and J by 3 bases, 4 bases remained unmatched. CDR3 amino acids: CSARGTGAFYEQYF. CDR3 nucleotide sequence: TGCAGTGCTAGAGGGACAGGGGCCTTCTACGAGCAGTACTTC.

This clonotype was detected ten times or more. The rearrangement joins TRBV12-3 or TRBV12-4 to TRBJ2-4, with no clear D. Trimming removed 2 bases at V and 0 bases at J, with 5 bases between. The CDR3 extends over 14 amino acids. CDR3 protein: CASSLWGAKNIQYF. The CDR3 bases are TGTGCCAGCAGTTTATGGGGAGCCAAAAACATTCAGTACTTC.

There are many counts of this clonotype. Here the CDR3 reads CSARDGQGEKLFF. CDR3 sequence (DNA): TGCAGTGCTAGAGATGGGCAGGGGGAAAAACTGTTTTTT. V is TRBV20-1 and J is TRBJ1-4; D might be TRBD1 (6 bases). V dropped 0 bases and J dropped 8 bases, with 10 bases sitting between them. The germline gives CDR1 DFQATT, CDR2 SNEGSKA (reference sequence). This CDR3 is built from 13 residues.

As concerns this clonotype: This may be a read error, as it is one base from a much larger clone. The CDR3 end shows no conserved phenylalanine or tryptophan, and so a read error is likely. The chain carries TRBV20-1 and TRBJ2-1; no reliable D call. The germline V gene encodes CDR1 DFQATT and CDR2 SNEGSKA (reference sequence). V dropped 6 bases and J dropped 5 bases, with 14 bases sitting between them. The length of the CDR3 is 13 residues. The CDR3: CSAPLDTDNEQFC. The DNA for the CDR3 is TGCAGTGCCCCTCTAGATACCGACAATGAGCAGTTCTGC.

For the CDR3, the DNA is TGTGCCAGCAGCCCTGGGCTGACAGGGACCTACGAGCAGTACGTC. As protein: CASSPGLTGTYEQYV. V is TRBV12-1 and J is TRBJ2-7; no DNA check was done on the table's D call, TRBD1. TRBV12-1 constitutes a pseudogene. The CDR3 has 15 amino acids.

In this sample, this clonotype turned up many times. The chain employs TRBV20-1 and TRBJ2-1, with 7 bases identical to TRBD1. The length of the CDR3 is 14 residues. Germline V gives CDR1 DFQATT, CDR2 SNEGSKA (reference sequence). J lost 6 bases, V lost 3 bases, and 8 bases had no gene match. CDR3 sequence (DNA): TGCAGTGCTAGTCAGGGGGTAGGGCGCAATGAGCAGTTCTTC. Its translation: CSASQGVGRNEQFF.

The chain couples TRBV5-1 to TRBJ2-5; TRBD1 matches 10 bases. The CDR3 length is 15 residues. From germline, CDR1 is SGHRS and CDR2 YFSETQ. The J segment lost 2 bases and the V segment lost 4 bases, leaving 5 bases of the junction unmatched. This chain's CDR3 is CASSPWDRGQETQYF. CDR3 bases: TGCGCCAGCAGCCCGTGGGACAGGGGACAAGAGACCCAGTACTTC.